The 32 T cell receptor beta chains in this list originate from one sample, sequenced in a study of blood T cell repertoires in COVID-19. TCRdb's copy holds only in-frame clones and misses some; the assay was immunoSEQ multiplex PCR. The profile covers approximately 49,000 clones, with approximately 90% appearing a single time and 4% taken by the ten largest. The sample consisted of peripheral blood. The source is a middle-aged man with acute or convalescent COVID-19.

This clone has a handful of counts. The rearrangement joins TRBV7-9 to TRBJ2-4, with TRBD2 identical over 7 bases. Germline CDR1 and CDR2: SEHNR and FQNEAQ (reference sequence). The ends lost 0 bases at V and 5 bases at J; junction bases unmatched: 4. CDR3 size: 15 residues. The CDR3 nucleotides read TGTGCCAGCAGCTTAGCGTCAGGGAGGGAAAACATTCAGTACTTC. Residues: CASSLASGRENIQYF.

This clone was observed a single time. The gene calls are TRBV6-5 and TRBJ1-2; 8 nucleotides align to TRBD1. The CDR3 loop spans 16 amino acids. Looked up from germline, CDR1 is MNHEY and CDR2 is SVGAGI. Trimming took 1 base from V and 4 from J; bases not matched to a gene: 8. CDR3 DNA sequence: TGTGCCAGCAGTTACTGGCCAGGACAGGGTGGCTATGGCTACACCTTC. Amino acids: CASSYWPGQGGYGYTF.

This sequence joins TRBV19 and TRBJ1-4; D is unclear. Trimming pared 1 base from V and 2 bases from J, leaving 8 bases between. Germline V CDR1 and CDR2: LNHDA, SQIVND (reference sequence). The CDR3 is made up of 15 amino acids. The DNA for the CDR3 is TGTGCCAGTAGTATAGGAGGTAACACTAATGAAAAACTGTTTTTT. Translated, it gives CASSIGGNTNEKLFF.

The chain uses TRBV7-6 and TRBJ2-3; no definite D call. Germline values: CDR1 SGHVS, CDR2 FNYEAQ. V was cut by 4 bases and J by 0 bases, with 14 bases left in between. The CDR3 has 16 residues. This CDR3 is CASSSSNPTSTDTQYF. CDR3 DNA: TGTGCCAGCAGCTCAAGCAACCCCACCAGCACAGATACGCAGTATTTT.

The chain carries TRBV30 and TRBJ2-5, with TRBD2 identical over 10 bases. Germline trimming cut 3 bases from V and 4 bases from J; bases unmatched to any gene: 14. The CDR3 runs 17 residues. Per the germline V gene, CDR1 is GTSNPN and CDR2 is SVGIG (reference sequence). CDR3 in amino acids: CAWRDTGGSGGLETQYF. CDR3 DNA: TGTGCCTGGAGAGATACAGGAGGTAGCGGGGGGCTAGAGACCCAGTACTTC.

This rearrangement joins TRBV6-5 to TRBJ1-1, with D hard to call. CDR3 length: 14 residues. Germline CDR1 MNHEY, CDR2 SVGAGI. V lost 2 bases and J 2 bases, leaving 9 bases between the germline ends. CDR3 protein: CASSYNQANTEAFF. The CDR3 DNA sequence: TGTGCCAGCAGTTACAATCAGGCCAACACTGAAGCTTTCTTT.

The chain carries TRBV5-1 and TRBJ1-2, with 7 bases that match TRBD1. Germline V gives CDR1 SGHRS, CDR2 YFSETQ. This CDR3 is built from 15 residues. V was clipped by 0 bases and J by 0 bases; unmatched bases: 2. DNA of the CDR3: TGCGCCAGCAGCTTGGTCCAGGGGGCTAACTATGGCTACACCTTC. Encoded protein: CASSLVQGANYGYTF.

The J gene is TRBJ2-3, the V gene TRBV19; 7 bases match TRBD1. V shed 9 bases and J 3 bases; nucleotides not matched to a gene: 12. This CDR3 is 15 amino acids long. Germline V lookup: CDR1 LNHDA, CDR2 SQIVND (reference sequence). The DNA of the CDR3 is TGTGCCAGCTCGGTGGCGTACAGGGGAACAGATACGCAGTATTTT. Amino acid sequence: CASSVAYRGTDTQYF.

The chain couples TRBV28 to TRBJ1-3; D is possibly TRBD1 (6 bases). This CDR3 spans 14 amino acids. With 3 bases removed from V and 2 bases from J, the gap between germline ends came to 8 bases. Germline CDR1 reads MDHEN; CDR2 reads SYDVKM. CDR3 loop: CASSFAGAGNTIYF. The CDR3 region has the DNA TGTGCCAGCAGTTTTGCAGGGGCTGGAAACACCATATATTTT.

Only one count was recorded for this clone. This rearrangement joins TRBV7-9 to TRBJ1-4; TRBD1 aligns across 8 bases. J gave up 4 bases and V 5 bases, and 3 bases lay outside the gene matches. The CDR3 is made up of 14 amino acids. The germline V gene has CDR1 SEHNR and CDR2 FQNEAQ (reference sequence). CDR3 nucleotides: TGTGCCAGCAGCCTCGGACAGGGTAATGAAAAACTGTTTTTT. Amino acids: CASSLGQGNEKLFF.

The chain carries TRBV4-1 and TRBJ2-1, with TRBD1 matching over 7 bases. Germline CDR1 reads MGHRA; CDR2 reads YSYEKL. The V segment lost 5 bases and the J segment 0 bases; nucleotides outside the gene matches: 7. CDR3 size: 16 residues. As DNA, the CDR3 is TGCGCCAGCAGCTTTCCGGACAGGAGCTCCTACAATGAGCAGTTCTTC. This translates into CASSFPDRSSYNEQFF.

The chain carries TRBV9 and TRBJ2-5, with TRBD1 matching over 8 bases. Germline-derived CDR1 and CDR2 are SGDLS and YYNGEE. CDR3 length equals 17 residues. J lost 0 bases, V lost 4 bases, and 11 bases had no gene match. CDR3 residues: CASSTARQGTYQETQYF. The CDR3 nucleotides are TGTGCCAGCAGCACCGCTCGACAGGGGACGTACCAAGAGACCCAGTACTTC.

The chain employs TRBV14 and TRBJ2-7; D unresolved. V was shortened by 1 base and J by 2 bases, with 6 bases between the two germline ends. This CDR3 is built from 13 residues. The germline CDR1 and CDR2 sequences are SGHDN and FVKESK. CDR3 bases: TGTGCCAGCAGCCAAGGAGCCCCCTACGAGCAGTACTTC. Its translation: CASSQGAPYEQYF.

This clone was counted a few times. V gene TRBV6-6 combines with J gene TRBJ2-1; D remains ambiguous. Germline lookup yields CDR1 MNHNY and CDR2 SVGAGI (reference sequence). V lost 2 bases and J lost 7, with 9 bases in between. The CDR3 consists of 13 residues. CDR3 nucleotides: TGTGCCAGCAGTTACGCCCCTAGAAATGAGCAGTTCTTC. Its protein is CASSYAPRNEQFF.

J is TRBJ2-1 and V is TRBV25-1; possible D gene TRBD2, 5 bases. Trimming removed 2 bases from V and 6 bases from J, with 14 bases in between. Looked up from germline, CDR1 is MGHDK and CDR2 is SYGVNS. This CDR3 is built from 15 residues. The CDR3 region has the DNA TGTGCCAGCAGTGAAGAAAAGAGGGTTTTCAATGAGCAGTTCTTC. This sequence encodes CASSEEKRVFNEQFF.

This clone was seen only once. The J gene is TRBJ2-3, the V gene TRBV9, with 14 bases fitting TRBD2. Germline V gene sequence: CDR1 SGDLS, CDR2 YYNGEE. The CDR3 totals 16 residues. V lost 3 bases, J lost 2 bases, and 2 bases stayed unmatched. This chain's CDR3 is CASSEGLAGVTDTQYF. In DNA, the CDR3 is TGTGCCAGCAGCGAGGGACTAGCGGGGGTCACAGATACGCAGTATTTT.

The CDR3, as DNA: TGTGCCACCAGTGGGGTTGCGGGAGATGAGCAGTTCTTC. Protein product: CATSGVAGDEQFF. V gene TRBV24-1 combines with J gene TRBJ2-1; 7 nucleotides align to TRBD2. The V and J ends lost 5 bases and 8 bases, in that order; junction bases with no gene match: 5. This CDR3 has 13 residues. Germline CDR1 reads KGHDR; CDR2 reads SFDVKD.

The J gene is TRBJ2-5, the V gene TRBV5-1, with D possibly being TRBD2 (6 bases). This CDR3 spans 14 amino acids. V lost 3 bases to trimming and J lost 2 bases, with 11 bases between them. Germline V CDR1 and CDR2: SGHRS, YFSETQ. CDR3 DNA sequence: TGCGCCAGCAGCTGGATGGGAGGTCAAGAGACCCAGTACTTC. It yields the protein CASSWMGGQETQYF.

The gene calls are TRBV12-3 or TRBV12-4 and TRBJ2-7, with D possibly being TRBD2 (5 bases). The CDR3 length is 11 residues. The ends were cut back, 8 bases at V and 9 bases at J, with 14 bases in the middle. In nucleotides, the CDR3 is TGTGCCAGCTCGAACGGGGTACGGCAGTACTTC. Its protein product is CASSNGVRQYF.

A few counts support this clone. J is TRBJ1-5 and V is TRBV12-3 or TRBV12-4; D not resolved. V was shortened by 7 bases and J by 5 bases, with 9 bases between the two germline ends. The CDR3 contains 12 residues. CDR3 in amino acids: CASTEGYQPQHF. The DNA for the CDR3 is TGTGCCAGCACCGAGGGATATCAGCCCCAGCATTTT.

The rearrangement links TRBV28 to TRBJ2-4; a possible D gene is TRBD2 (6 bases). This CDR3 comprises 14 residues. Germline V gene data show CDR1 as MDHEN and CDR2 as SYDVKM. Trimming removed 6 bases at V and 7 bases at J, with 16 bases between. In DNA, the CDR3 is TGTGCCAGCAGCCCACCGGGGGACGTGAACATTCAGTACTTC. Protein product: CASSPPGDVNIQYF.

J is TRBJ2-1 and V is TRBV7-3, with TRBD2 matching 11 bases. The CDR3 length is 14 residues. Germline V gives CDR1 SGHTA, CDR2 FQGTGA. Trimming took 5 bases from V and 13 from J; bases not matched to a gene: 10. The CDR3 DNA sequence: TGTGCCAGCAGCCGCGGACTAGCGGGCGGGGCCCAGTTCTTC. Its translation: CASSRGLAGGAQFF.

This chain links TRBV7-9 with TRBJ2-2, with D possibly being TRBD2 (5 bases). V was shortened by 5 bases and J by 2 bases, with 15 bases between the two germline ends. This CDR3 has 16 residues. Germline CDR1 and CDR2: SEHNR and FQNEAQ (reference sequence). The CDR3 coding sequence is TGTGCCAGCAGCGCCCCGAGGGCCCACAACACCGGGGAGCTGTTTTTT. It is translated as CASSAPRAHNTGELFF.

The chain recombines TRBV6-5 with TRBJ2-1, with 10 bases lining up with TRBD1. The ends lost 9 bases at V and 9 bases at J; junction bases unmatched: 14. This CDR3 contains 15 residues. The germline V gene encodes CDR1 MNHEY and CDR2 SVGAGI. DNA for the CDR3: TGTGCCAGTGGAACGGGACAGGGGAATTTTGGTGAGCAGTTCTTC. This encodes CASGTGQGNFGEQFF.

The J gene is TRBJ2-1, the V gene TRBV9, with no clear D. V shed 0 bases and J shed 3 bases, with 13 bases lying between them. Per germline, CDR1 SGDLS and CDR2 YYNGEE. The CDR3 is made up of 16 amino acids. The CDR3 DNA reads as TGTGCCAGCAGCGTAGAAACTACCCCTCACTACAATGAGCAGTTCTTC. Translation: CASSVETTPHYNEQFF.

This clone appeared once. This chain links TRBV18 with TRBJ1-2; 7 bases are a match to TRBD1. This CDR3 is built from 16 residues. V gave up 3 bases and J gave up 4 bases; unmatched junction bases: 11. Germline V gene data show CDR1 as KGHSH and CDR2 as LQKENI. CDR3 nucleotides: TGTGCCAGCTCACCCGCCCGGGACAGCCCAATCTATGGCTACACCTTC. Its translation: CASSPARDSPIYGYTF.

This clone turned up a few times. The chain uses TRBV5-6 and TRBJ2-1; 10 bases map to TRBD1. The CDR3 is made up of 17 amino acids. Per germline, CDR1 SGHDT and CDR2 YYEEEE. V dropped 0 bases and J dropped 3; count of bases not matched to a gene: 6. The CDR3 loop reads CASSLGAGTGVYNEQFF. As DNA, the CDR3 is TGTGCCAGCAGCTTGGGGGCTGGGACAGGGGTCTACAATGAGCAGTTCTTC. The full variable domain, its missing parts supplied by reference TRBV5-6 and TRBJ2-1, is DAGVTQSPTHLIKTRGQQVTLRCSPKSGHDTVSWYQQALGQGPQFIFQYYEEEERQRGNFPDRFSGHQFPNYSSELNVNALLLGDSALYLCASSLGAGTGVYNEQFFGPGTRLTVL.

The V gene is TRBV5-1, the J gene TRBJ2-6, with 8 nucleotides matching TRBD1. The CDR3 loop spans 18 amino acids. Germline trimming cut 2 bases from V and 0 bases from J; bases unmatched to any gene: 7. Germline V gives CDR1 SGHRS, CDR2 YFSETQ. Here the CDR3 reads CASSFTGTGSSGANVLTF. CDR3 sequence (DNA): TGCGCCAGCAGCTTCACCGGGACAGGTAGCTCTGGGGCCAACGTCCTGACTTTC.

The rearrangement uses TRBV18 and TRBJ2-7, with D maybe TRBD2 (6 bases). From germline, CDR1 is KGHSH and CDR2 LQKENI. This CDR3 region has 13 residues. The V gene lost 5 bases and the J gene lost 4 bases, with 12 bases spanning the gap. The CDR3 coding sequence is TGTGCCAGCTCAGCGGGATCGGGATACGAGCAGTACTTC. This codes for CASSAGSGYEQYF.

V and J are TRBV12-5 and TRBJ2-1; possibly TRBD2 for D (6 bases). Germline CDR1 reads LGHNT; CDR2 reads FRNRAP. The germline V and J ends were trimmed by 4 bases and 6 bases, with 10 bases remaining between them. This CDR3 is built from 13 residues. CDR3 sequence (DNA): TGTGCTAGTGGTTCCTCTAGCGTCAATGAGCAGTTCTTC. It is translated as CASGSSSVNEQFF. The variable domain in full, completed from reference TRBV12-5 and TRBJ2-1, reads DARVTQTPRHKVTEMGQEVTMRCQPILGHNTVFWYRQTMMQGLELLAYFRNRAPLDDSGMPKDRFSAEMPDATLATLKIQPSEPRDSAVYFCASGSSSVNEQFFGPGTRLTVL.

In DNA, the CDR3 is TGTGCCAGCAGCCAATCGCGGGGGAACACTGAAGCTTTCTTT. Translating it yields CASSQSRGNTEAFF. The chain combines TRBV16 with TRBJ1-1; D is unclear. The ends were cut back, 0 bases at V and 1 base at J, with 6 bases in the middle. This CDR3 contains 14 residues. The germline V gene has CDR1 KGHSY and CDR2 FQNENV.

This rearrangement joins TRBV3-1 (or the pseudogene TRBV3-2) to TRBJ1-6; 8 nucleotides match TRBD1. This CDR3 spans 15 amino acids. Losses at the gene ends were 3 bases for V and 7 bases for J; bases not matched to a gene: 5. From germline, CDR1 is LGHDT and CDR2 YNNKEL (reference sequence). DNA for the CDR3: TGTGCCAGCAGCCACGGACAGGGTAGCAATTCACCCCTCCACTTT. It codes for CASSHGQGSNSPLHF.